One sample yielded the 20 T cell receptor beta chains listed below, sequenced in a study of T-cell memory formation after mild COVID-19. Each CDR3 protein is one row after TCRdb ran MiXCR on the 5' RACE reads. Here the sample spans approximately 340,000 distinct CDR3 sequences, 10% to 15% being singletons. The sequenced sample consisted of PBMCs or a T cell subset sorted from them (not recorded which). The source is a man younger than 35 who had mild COVID-19 (a few samples of this study predate the infection). Cell type and time point are not known.

The V and J genes are TRBV18 and TRBJ1-1; D uncertain. V dropped 1 base and J dropped 0 bases, with 6 bases sitting between them. From germline, CDR1 is KGHSH and CDR2 LQKENI. The CDR3 contains 14 residues. The CDR3 spells CASSPLSLNTEAFF. CDR3 nucleotides: TGTGCCAGCTCACCACTCAGTTTGAACACTGAAGCTTTCTTT.

This clonotype has ten or more counts. The V call is TRBV11-2, the J call TRBJ1-1; D unclear. V was clipped by 8 bases and J by 11 bases, with 21 bases between them. Germline V gene lookup returns CDR1 SGHAT and CDR2 FQNNGV. The CDR3 has 13 amino acids. This CDR3 reads CASGIQEALGAFF. CDR3 in DNA: TGTGCCAGCGGCATTCAGGAGGCTTTAGGGGCTTTCTTT.

This clonotype was seen more than once but under ten times. The chain has TRBV7-8 and TRBJ2-7; D might be TRBD1 (6 bases). The V gene lost 2 bases and the J gene lost 4 bases, with 12 bases spanning the gap. Germline CDR1 is SGHVS and CDR2 is FQNEAQ. This CDR3 has 14 amino acids. The CDR3 sequence: CASSLPRGSYEQYF. DNA for the CDR3: TGTGCCAGCAGCTTACCCAGGGGAAGTTACGAGCAGTACTTC. Looking up the rest from reference TRBV7-8 and TRBJ2-7 gives the full variable domain: GAGVSQSPRYKVAKRGQDVALRCDPISGHVSLFWYQQALGQGPEFLTYFQNEAQLDKSGLPSDRFFAERPEGSVSTLKIQRTQQEDSAVYLCASSLPRGSYEQYFGPGTRLTVT.

In its sample, this clonotype was seen a few times. This sequence joins TRBV6-5 and TRBJ2-7, with a weak D call TRBD1 (6 bases). Germline CDR1 and CDR2: MNHEY and SVGAGI. Trimming left V 0 bases short and J 1 base short, with 10 bases between. The CDR3 has 15 amino acids. In nucleotides, the CDR3 is TGTGCCAGCAGTTACTCACCCGGACAGTCCTACGAGCAGTACTTC. Its protein product is CASSYSPGQSYEQYF.

In this sample, this clonotype turned up a few times. This chain links TRBV2 with TRBJ2-1; weak D call: TRBD2 (6 bases). CDR1 is SNHLY and CDR2 is FYNNEI in the germline V gene. V dropped 11 bases and J dropped 8 bases, with 22 bases sitting between them. The CDR3 contains 14 residues. CDR3 loop: CASSFGGSRDEQFF. The CDR3 region has the DNA TGTGCCTCCTCATTTGGAGGGAGTAGGGATGAGCAGTTCTTC.

This clonotype has more than one count but fewer than ten. This chain joins TRBV7-2 and TRBJ2-7; D may be TRBD2 (6 bases). The V gene's germline CDR1 is SGHTA and CDR2 FQGNSA. With 5 bases removed from V and 1 base from J, the gap between germline ends came to 9 bases. The CDR3 length is 13 residues. This chain's CDR3 is CASSPGTSYEQYF. Here the CDR3 DNA reads TGTGCCAGCAGCCCCGGGACTTCCTACGAGCAGTACTTC.

This clonotype was seen more than once but under ten times. The CDR3 DNA is TGTGCCAGCAGTTTATCGGCAGGGGAGTCCCAGCATTTT. Amino acids: CASSLSAGESQHF. The V call is TRBV28, the J call TRBJ1-5; TRBD1 might be the D (6 bases). The germline V gene has CDR1 MDHEN and CDR2 SYDVKM. The CDR3 totals 13 residues. Trimming cost V 1 base and J 11 bases, with 12 bases left between them.

This clonotype was observed a few times. V and J are TRBV6-1 and TRBJ1-2; no firm D call. This CDR3 has 14 residues. Germline V gives CDR1 MNHNS, CDR2 SASEGT. V gave up 0 bases and J gave up 4 bases, with 9 bases separating them. The CDR3 sequence: CASSEAVPLYGYTF. In DNA, the CDR3 is TGTGCCAGCAGTGAAGCCGTCCCCCTCTATGGCTACACCTTC.

This clonotype was found a few times. The chain employs TRBV12-3 or TRBV12-4 and TRBJ2-1, with 8 bases matching TRBD2. This CDR3 comprises 18 residues. V was pared by 5 bases and J by 1 base, with 13 bases of the junction left unmatched. CDR3 loop: CASSPRGTGGPSYNEQFF. CDR3 nucleotides: TGTGCCAGCAGTCCGAGGGGAACGGGGGGGCCTTCCTACAATGAGCAGTTCTTC.

The V call is TRBV7-2, the J call TRBJ1-1, with 8 bases fitting TRBD1. Per germline, CDR1 SGHTA and CDR2 FQGNSA. The CDR3 is 14 residues long. J gave up 7 bases and V 2 bases, and 6 bases lay outside the gene matches. The CDR3 nucleotides are TGTGCCAGCAGCTTAATCAGGGGGCCGGTTGAAGCTTTCTTT. As protein: CASSLIRGPVEAFF.

On this clonotype itself: The junction departs from the called germline gene at one end, perhaps through a read error. The chain joins TRBV7-7 to TRBJ1-4, with D possibly matching TRBD1 (6 bases). Germline V gene lookup returns CDR1 SSHAT and CDR2 FNYEAQ (reference sequence). This CDR3 has 16 residues. CDR3 in amino acids: CASSLGPGASNEKLFF. Written as DNA, the CDR3 is TGTGCTAGCAGCTTAGGTCCGGGGGCGAGTAATGAAAAACTGTTTTTT.

This clonotype has more than one count but fewer than ten. The chain recombines TRBV20-1 with TRBJ2-7, with D perhaps matching TRBD1 (6 bases). Germline V CDR1 and CDR2: DFQATT, SNEGSKA (reference sequence). The length of the CDR3 is 12 residues. V dropped 3 bases and J dropped 2 bases, with 8 bases sitting between them. The CDR3 DNA reads TGCAGTGCTAGCCAGGGGACCTACGAGCAGTACTTC. Translation: CSASQGTYEQYF.

This clonotype was found a few times. The chain couples TRBV20-1 to TRBJ1-6; maybe TRBD1 (5 bases). Looked up from germline, CDR1 is DFQATT and CDR2 is SNEGSKA (reference sequence). This CDR3 is built from 19 residues. The V end lost 6 bases, the J end lost 0 bases, and 24 bases lay between the germline ends. CDR3 sequence (DNA): TGCAGTGCCGGGGGGGGGTGTGGCCCCAACATCTCCTATAATTCACCCCTCCACTTT. Protein sequence: CSAGGGCGPNISYNSPLHF.

This clonotype has more than one count but fewer than ten. The chain carries TRBV6-5 and TRBJ2-7, with D perhaps matching TRBD2 (7 bases). Germline V gives CDR1 MNHEY, CDR2 SVGAGI. The ends were cut back, 4 bases at V and 0 bases at J, with 10 bases in the middle. The CDR3 runs 14 residues. The CDR3 protein is CASSWAGASYEQYF. In DNA, the CDR3 is TGTGCCAGCAGTTGGGCGGGGGCCTCCTACGAGCAGTACTTC.

This chain links TRBV27 with TRBJ1-1; the match to TRBD1 covers 10 bases. The V segment lost 10 bases and the J segment 0 bases; nucleotides outside the gene matches: 14. The CDR3 spans 17 residues. In germline, CDR1 is MNHEY, CDR2 SMNVEV (reference sequence). The CDR3 reads CATRRLTGGKLNTEAFF. The CDR3 bases are TGTGCCACCCGAAGATTGACAGGGGGCAAATTGAACACTGAAGCTTTCTTT.

This clonotype was recorded many times. The chain uses TRBV4-1 and TRBJ2-1, with D possibly TRBD2 on 6 matching bases. CDR3 length equals 15 residues. CDR1 MGHRA and CDR2 YSYEKL come from the germline V gene. The V and J ends lost 1 base and 0 bases respectively, with 7 bases between them. The CDR3 bases are TGCGCCAGCAGCCAAGGAGCGGGCTCCTACAATGAGCAGTTCTTC. Translated, it gives CASSQGAGSYNEQFF.

At least ten counts were recorded for this clonotype. J is TRBJ2-1 and V is TRBV12-3 or TRBV12-4; 9 bases are shared with TRBD1. There are 18 residues in the CDR3. The ends lost 6 bases at V and 1 base at J; junction bases unmatched: 13. The CDR3 nucleotides are TGTGCCAGCAGCCCACAGGGGGCGAGGCTTGGTTCCTACAATGAGCAGTTCTTC. Encoded protein: CASSPQGARLGSYNEQFF.

V usage is TRBV6-5 and J usage is TRBJ2-5, with D unresolved. Trimming pared 2 bases from V and 3 bases from J, leaving 7 bases between. Looked up from germline, CDR1 is MNHEY and CDR2 is SVGAGI. This CDR3 contains 13 residues. In DNA, the CDR3 is TGTGCCAGCAGTTACGGGGTCGAAGAGACCCAGTACTTC. Its protein product is CASSYGVEETQYF.

This clonotype was observed a few times. This chain uses TRBV10-3 with TRBJ2-2, with D hard to call. Germline assignment: CDR1 ENHRY and CDR2 SYGVKD. This CDR3 spans 13 amino acids. The V gene lost 6 bases and the J gene lost 1 base, with 6 bases spanning the gap. The DNA for the CDR3 is TGTGCCATCAGAGCAATGAACACCGGGGAGCTGTTTTTT. Its translation is CAIRAMNTGELFF.

The sample holds many counts of this clonotype. This chain links TRBV10-2 with TRBJ2-3; D tentatively fits TRBD1 or TRBD2 (6 bases each). CDR1 and CDR2 (germline): WSHSY, SAAADI. The ends were cut back, 6 bases at V and 6 bases at J, with 13 bases in the middle. The CDR3 totals 13 residues. This chain's CDR3 is CASSGGLVDTQYF. CDR3 DNA: TGCGCCAGCAGCGGGGGCCTGGTTGATACGCAGTATTTT.